This TCR beta chain stems from a study of technical replicates of blood from several donors (dated by TCRdb to 2017 to 2019). The library was obtained by the immunoSEQ multiplex PCR assay. Held by TCRdb, this immuneACCESS table contains in-frame sequences only and omits some clones. Under half of the omission traces to an unresolved V gene where checked; the cause of the rest is unknown. The sample has roughly 76,000 clones on record, about 86% of them singletons. Jointly, the top ten make up approximately 4.6% of the sample. In regard to this clone: Its antigen specificity is not known. No base qualities exist here, and no much larger clone lies one base off it.

The receptor's source is a human donor in good health. Some clones in this sample may be carry-over from other donors' samples. Sample: PBMCs.

The CDR3 region has the sequence CSVAGAISSYNEQFF. In nucleotides, the sequence is TGCAGCGTTGCAGGGGCTATAAGCTCCTACAATGAGCAGTTCTTC. This sequence uses TRBV29-1 and TRBJ2-1, and the D gene may be TRBD1, 6 bases matching. The CDR3 runs 15 amino acids, cysteine and phenylalanine included. Only the CDR3 portion is preserved as DNA: 45 bases, with reading frame beginning at the first base. In the germline V gene, CDR1 corresponds to SQVTM and CDR2 to ANQGSEA. V is shortened by 4 bases, J by 0 bases, and the region joining them spans 13 bases.